The rows below give T cell receptor beta chains drawn from one sample of a study of Graves' ophthalmopathy and Graves' hyperthyroidism. TCRdb called the multiplex PCR reads again in MiXCR, with one record for every CDR3 protein. The sample shows more than 1,000,000 distinct CDR3 sequences, about two fifths of them seen only once. The source material was peripheral blood or thyroid tissue (not recorded which). These receptors were obtained from an adult man with Graves' hyperthyroidism. Both conserved end residues are part of each CDR3. The D gene is left open where the match is weak. Not every row has a clone size; where given, it reads once, few, many or a size class.

clone_size j_call v_call d_call cdr3_aa cdr3_nt
- TRBJ1-2 TRBV2 TRBD1 CASSDDRGGYGYTF TGTGCCAGCAGTGATGACAGGGGAGGCTATGGCTACACCTTC
many TRBJ2-7 TRBV2 - CASNSGDYEQYF TGTGCCAGCAATTCGGGGGACTACGAGCAGTACTTC
few TRBJ2-2 TRBV6-5 - CASTDWDLNTGELFF TGTGCCAGCACAGACTGGGACCTGAACACCGGGGAGCTGTTTTTT
many TRBJ1-1 TRBV19 - CASIETPKVEAFF TGTGCCAGTATAGAGACCCCGAAAGTTGAAGCTTTCTTT
many TRBJ1-1 TRBV5-1 - CASSLGQYRNTEAFF TGCGCCAGCAGCTTGGGTCAGTACCGGAACACTGAAGCTTTCTTT
- TRBJ2-5 TRBV15 TRBD1 CATSSGTGDQETQYF TGTGCCACCAGCAGCGGAACAGGGGACCAAGAGACCCAGTACTTC
- TRBJ2-5 TRBV18 - CASSPPVGETQYF TGTGCCAGCTCACCACCCGTGGGGGAGACCCAGTACTTC
- TRBJ2-7 TRBV29-1 - CSVAGTGGTSRNYEQYF TGCAGCGTCGCCGGGACAGGAGGGACTAGCAGGAACTACGAGCAGTACTTC
- TRBJ2-2 TRBV7-9 - CASSPHGGLNTGELFF TGTGCCAGCAGCCCTCACGGAGGGCTCAACACCGGGGAGCTGTTTTTT
- TRBJ1-5 TRBV6-1 TRBD1 CASDSGTGDQPQHF TGTGCCAGCGACTCAGGGACAGGGGATCAGCCCCAGCATTTT
few TRBJ2-7 TRBV20-1 - CSAIFTAGGRHEQYF TGCAGTGCTATCTTTACGGCGGGTGGACGGCACGAGCAGTACTTC
few TRBJ1-6 TRBV7-6 - CASSPQDRYNSPLHF TGTGCCAGCAGCCCACAGGATCGCTATAATTCACCCCTCCACTTT
once TRBJ2-7 TRBV7-9 - CASSFGNLEGEQYF TGTGCCAGCAGCTTCGGGAACCTGGAGGGCGAGCAGTACTTC
- TRBJ2-2 TRBV20-1 TRBD2 CSASKGSAGAGELFF TGCAGTGCTAGCAAGGGGTCGGCGGGGGCCGGGGAGCTGTTTTTT
- TRBJ2-2 TRBV19 TRBD1 CASTDRLYTGELFF TGTGCCAGTACGGACAGGTTGTACACCGGGGAGCTGTTTTTT
- TRBJ1-1 TRBV9 - CASSVGTEGTEAFF TGTGCCAGCAGCGTAGGGACAGAGGGCACTGAAGCTTTCTTT
many TRBJ2-7 TRBV7-6 TRBD2 CASSARLAGAYEQYF TGTGCCAGCAGCGCAAGACTAGCGGGAGCCTACGAGCAGTACTTC
many TRBJ1-6 TRBV12-3/TRBV12-4 - CASSLDSQSSYNSPLHF TGTGCCAGCAGTTTGGACAGCCAGAGCTCCTATAATTCACCCCTCCACTTT
- TRBJ1-2 TRBV11-1 - CASSVYETYGYTF TGTGCCAGCAGTGTCTACGAAACCTATGGCTACACCTTC
- TRBJ2-6 TRBV10-3 - CAISGRTGEANVLTF TGTGCCATCAGTGGTCGGACGGGCGAGGCCAACGTCCTGACTTTC
many TRBJ2-2 TRBV5-1 - CASSRGTGELFF TGTGCCAGCAGCAGGGGAACCGGGGAGCTGTTTTTT
many TRBJ1-5 TRBV19 - CASILHSNQPQHF TGTGCCAGTATCTTACATAGCAATCAGCCCCAGCATTTT
- TRBJ1-5 TRBV28 - CASSSLSTSNQPQHF TGTGCCAGCAGTTCCCTTAGTACAAGCAATCAGCCCCAGCATTTT
- TRBJ2-5 TRBV10-3 - CASSRQLPQETQYF TGTGCCAGCAGTCGGCAGCTACCACAAGAGACCCAGTACTTC
few TRBJ2-2 TRBV2 TRBD2 CARLAGRNTGELFF TGTGCCAGACTAGCGGGGCGAAACACCGGGGAGCTGTTTTTT
few TRBJ2-5 TRBV20-1 TRBD2 CSAGPLSGRGETQYF TGCAGTGCTGGACCATTGAGCGGGAGAGGAGAGACCCAGTACTTC
few TRBJ2-7 TRBV10-3 - CASSYSNTLGDPYEQYF TGTGCCAGCAGTTACTCGAATACGTTGGGGGACCCCTACGAGCAGTACTTC
few TRBJ2-5 TRBV5-1 TRBD2 CASSYVAGVETQYF TGCGCCAGCAGCTATGTAGCGGGAGTTGAGACCCAGTACTTC
- TRBJ2-5 TRBV20-1 - CSAVTRGKADF TGCAGTGCTGTGACTAGGGGGAAGGCAGACTTC
many TRBJ1-2 TRBV29-1 TRBD1 CSVAVTGLDYGYTF TGCAGCGTTGCTGTGACAGGGCTCGACTATGGCTACACCTTC
- TRBJ2-3 TRBV29-1 - CSLAGGTVSTDTQYF TGCAGCTTAGCCGGAGGCACGGTCAGCACAGATACGCAGTATTTT
- TRBJ1-3 TRBV29-1 - CSASAPAGNTIYF TGCAGCGCCTCGGCCCCAGCTGGAAACACCATATATTTT
many TRBJ2-7 TRBV7-2 - CASSLFGGSYEQYF TGTGCCAGCAGCTTATTTGGGGGATCCTACGAGCAGTACTTC
many TRBJ1-2 TRBV20-1 - CSARNTVFYGYTF TGCAGTGCTAGAAACACAGTCTTCTATGGCTACACCTTC
many TRBJ1-5 TRBV19 TRBD1 CASSPHPGGSEPQHF TGTGCCAGTAGTCCACATCCAGGGGGCTCGGAGCCCCAGCATTTT
many TRBJ2-5 TRBV7-2 - CASSLDGGGETQYF TGTGCCAGCAGCTTGGACGGAGGTGGAGAGACCCAGTACTTC
few TRBJ2-1 TRBV19 - CASREGGVYNEQFF TGTGCCAGTAGGGAGGGCGGGGTCTACAATGAGCAGTTCTTC
few TRBJ2-7 TRBV13 TRBD1 CASRVPGQGAYEQYF TGTGCCAGCAGGGTACCGGGACAGGGTGCCTACGAGCAGTACTTC
- TRBJ2-7 TRBV12-3/TRBV12-4 - CASSAGRRTYEQYF TGTGCCAGCAGTGCGGGACGGCGGACCTACGAGCAGTACTTC
many TRBJ1-4 TRBV2 - CASSRGAEKLFF TGTGCCAGCAGCAGGGGCGCTGAAAAACTGTTTTTT
few TRBJ1-6 TRBV6-5 - CASTTEVGSPLHF TGTGCCAGCACCACCGAAGTTGGGTCACCCCTCCACTTT
once TRBJ1-1 TRBV7-9 - CASSFGAGSNTEAFF TGTGCCAGCAGCTTCGGGGCCGGAAGTAACACTGAAGCTTTCTTT